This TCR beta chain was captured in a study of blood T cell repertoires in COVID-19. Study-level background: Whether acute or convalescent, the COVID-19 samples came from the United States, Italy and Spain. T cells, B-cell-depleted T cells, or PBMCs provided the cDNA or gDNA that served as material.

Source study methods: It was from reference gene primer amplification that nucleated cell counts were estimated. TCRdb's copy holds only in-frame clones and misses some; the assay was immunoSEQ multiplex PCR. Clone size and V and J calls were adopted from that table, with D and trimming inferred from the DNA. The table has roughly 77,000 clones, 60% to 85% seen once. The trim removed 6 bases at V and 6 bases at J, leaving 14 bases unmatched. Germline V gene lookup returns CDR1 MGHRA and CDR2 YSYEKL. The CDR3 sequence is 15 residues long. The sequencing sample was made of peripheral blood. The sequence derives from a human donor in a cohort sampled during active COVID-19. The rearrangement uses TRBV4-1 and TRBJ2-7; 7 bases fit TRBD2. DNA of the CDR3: TGCGCCAGCAGTCGCAGGGAGGGTTCCCTCGGCGAGCAGTACTTC. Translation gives CASSRREGSLGEQYF.